These 11 T cell receptor beta chains came from one sample sequenced in a study of blood T cell repertoires in COVID-19. The table came from immunoSEQ multiplex PCR; TCRdb's copy has only in-frame clones and leaves some out. The sample lists under 250,000 clones, 84% occurring once. Sequencing input: peripheral blood. These TCRs come from a woman aged 55-69 years with acute or convalescent COVID-19.

This clone was observed a handful of times. The chain combines TRBV9 with TRBJ1-2; TRBD1 agrees at 7 bases. Germline CDR1 SGDLS, CDR2 YYNGEE. The CDR3 spans 12 residues. The trim removed 7 bases at V and 4 bases at J, leaving 4 bases unmatched. The CDR3 here is CASRGGPYGYTF. CDR3 coding DNA: TGTGCCAGCCGAGGGGGCCCCTATGGCTACACCTTC.

The V gene is TRBV7-2, the J gene TRBJ1-4; D is perhaps TRBD1 (6 bases). V lost 5 bases and J 6 bases, leaving 16 bases between the germline ends. This CDR3 is 15 amino acids long. The germline V gene encodes CDR1 SGHTA and CDR2 FQGNSA. The CDR3 coding sequence is TGTGCCAGCAGCCTGGCGCCAGGGGCAGATGAAAAACTGTTTTTT. This sequence encodes CASSLAPGADEKLFF.

The chain is built from TRBV4-3 and TRBJ2-2, with 15 positions matching TRBD2. The junction had 2 bases not matched to a gene; V was cut back by 3 bases and J by 6 bases. This CDR3 has 16 residues. In germline, CDR1 is LGHNA, CDR2 YSLEER. The CDR3 is CASSQGLAGGPGELFF. DNA of the CDR3: TGCGCCAGCAGCCAGGGACTAGCGGGGGGCCCCGGGGAGCTGTTTTTT.

The V call is TRBV7-2, the J call TRBJ2-7; TRBD1 matches at 7 bases. Germline values: CDR1 SGHTA, CDR2 FQGNSA. The CDR3 loop spans 18 amino acids. V shed 0 bases, J shed 2 bases, and the junction held 13 bases outside the gene matches. The CDR3 here is CASSLAMVSGTATYEQYF. The DNA of the CDR3 is TGTGCCAGCAGCTTAGCGATGGTTTCCGGGACAGCGACCTACGAGCAGTACTTC.

V gene TRBV14 combines with J gene TRBJ1-5; tentatively, D is TRBD1 (5 bases). Per germline, CDR1 SGHDN and CDR2 FVKESK. V was cut by 4 bases and J by 7 bases, with 8 bases left in between. The CDR3 has 12 amino acids. CDR3 coding DNA: TGTGCCAGCAGCCCTGGGGGGCAGCCCCAGCATTTT. Amino acid sequence: CASSPGGQPQHF. Full variable domain (missing parts from reference TRBV14 and TRBJ1-5): EAGVTQFPSHSVIEKGQTVTLRCDPISGHDNLYWYRRVMGKEIKFLLHFVKESKQDESGMPNNRFLAERTGGTYSTLKVQPAELEDSGVYFCASSPGGQPQHFGDGTRLSIL.

V usage is TRBV5-4 and J usage is TRBJ1-6, with TRBD1 matching 7 bases. Germline CDR1 and CDR2: SGHNT and YYREEE (reference sequence). This CDR3 spans 14 amino acids. The V gene end was trimmed by 3 bases and the J gene end by 6 bases; junction bases not matched to a gene: 3. Here the CDR3 DNA reads TGTGCCAGCAGCTCGGGACAGCCTAATTCACCCCTCCACTTT. Amino acids: CASSSGQPNSPLHF.

This clone was observed once. The chain recombines TRBV7-6 with TRBJ2-5; 9 bases agree with TRBD1. The length of the CDR3 is 15 residues. V was clipped by 1 base and J by 4 bases; unmatched bases: 4. Germline V gene sequence: CDR1 SGHVS, CDR2 FNYEAQ. The CDR3 DNA is TGTGCCAGCAGCTTAGGGGACAGGGACCGAGAGACCCAGTACTTC. Translated, it gives CASSLGDRDRETQYF.

The gene calls are TRBV30 and TRBJ1-3; 7 positions match TRBD1. After removal of 3 bases from V and 2 bases from J, the junction contained 7 bases not matched to a gene. This CDR3 has 15 residues. Germline V gene data show CDR1 as GTSNPN and CDR2 as SVGIG (reference sequence). CDR3 in DNA: TGTGCCTGGAGGGCCCAGGACAGGCCTGGAAACACCATATATTTT. Translation gives CAWRAQDRPGNTIYF.

DNA of the CDR3: TGTGCCAGCAGCCCGCGGGGGGGCGCAGACTATGGCTACACCTTC. This encodes CASSPRGGADYGYTF. The rearrangement joins TRBV5-4 to TRBJ1-2; possibly TRBD1 for D (6 bases). The length of the CDR3 is 15 residues. CDR1 is SGHNT, CDR2 YYREEE, per germline (reference sequence). Deletions cut 4 bases from V and 3 bases from J, with 16 bases between.

V and J are TRBV3-1 (or the pseudogene TRBV3-2) and TRBJ2-3; 8 positions match TRBD2. Germline assignment: CDR1 LGHDT and CDR2 YNNKEL (reference sequence). The CDR3 has 14 residues. V was clipped by 3 bases and J by 1 base; unmatched bases: 0. CDR3: CASSQRGGTDTQYF. For the CDR3, the DNA is TGTGCCAGCAGCCAGCGGGGGGGCACAGATACGCAGTATTTT.

The V gene is TRBV15, the J gene TRBJ2-3; 12 nucleotides line up with TRBD1. Germline V CDR1 and CDR2: LNHNV, YYDKDF (reference sequence). J was trimmed by 4 bases and V by 4 bases; bases with no gene match: 6. This CDR3 spans 16 amino acids. CDR3 coding DNA: TGTGCCACCAGCACCGGGACAGGGGGCTCATCAGATACGCAGTATTTT. Residues: CATSTGTGGSSDTQYF.